This is a list of T cell receptor beta chains from one sample in a study of blood T cell repertoires in COVID-19. Here immunoSEQ multiplex PCR was the method, and the copy in TCRdb shows in-frame clones only, minus some. The sample carries 150,000 to 200,000 clones, roughly four fifths recorded once. Sequences were obtained from PBMCs or T cells enriched from blood (not recorded which). The origin of the receptors is a man aged 50 or older who had recovered from COVID-19. Both conserved end residues are part of each CDR3. The D gene is left open where the match is weak. Clone size is shown for a subset of rows, as once, few, many or a class of expanded clone.

j_call d_call v_call clone_size cdr3_nt cdr3_aa
TRBJ2-3 TRBD2 TRBV15 . TGTGCCACCAGCAACCTACTAGCGGGGACCTCCACAGATACGCAGTATTTT CATSNLLAGTSTDTQYF
TRBJ2-5 TRBD2 TRBV5-1 . TGCGCCAGCAGCTCCTCCGGGGGGGCATCTCTTCAAGAGACCCAGTACTTC CASSSSGGASLQETQYF
TRBJ2-1 TRBD2 TRBV7-9 . TGTGCCAGCAGCCCTAGCGGGGGGGACAATGAGCAGTTCTTC CASSPSGGDNEQFF
TRBJ1-2 . TRBV28 . TGTGCCAGCAGTTTAGTTCCACGGGTCGGCTACACCTTC CASSLVPRVGYTF
TRBJ1-5 . TRBV4-3 once TGCGCCAGCAGCCAAGTGAATGGCGACAGGAGCCAGCATTTT CASSQVNGDRSQHF
TRBJ1-2 . TRBV12-3/TRBV12-4 . TGTGCCAGCAGTTTGAGGGTATTCTATGGCTACACCTTC CASSLRVFYGYTF
TRBJ2-1 . TRBV18 . TGTGCCAGCTCTCCGGACAGCCTCAATGAGCAGTTCTTC CASSPDSLNEQFF
TRBJ2-2 TRBD2 TRBV6-2/TRBV6-3 . TGTGCCAGCAGCCGAATCTCGACTAGCGGGGCCACCGGGGAGCTGTTTTTT CASSRISTSGATGELFF
TRBJ2-2 . TRBV4-1 once TGCGCCAGCAGCCAGGTCTTAGGGGTTGTGTCCGGGGAGCTGTTTTTT CASSQVLGVVSGELFF
TRBJ2-5 . TRBV7-9 many TGTGCCAGCAGCTTAAGAGCAAACTTGGAGACCCAGTACTTC CASSLRANLETQYF
TRBJ2-7 . TRBV28 . TGTGCCAGCAGTTCATGGGACACCCCGTGGGGCGAGCAGTACTTC CASSSWDTPWGEQYF
TRBJ2-7 . TRBV30 . TGTGCCTCTTCGGGGGAGGTCTACGAGCAGTACTTC CASSGEVYEQYF
TRBJ1-1 TRBD1 TRBV20-1 . TGCAGTGCTAGTCCCGTAAGGGGGCAGAACACTGAAGCTTTCTTT CSASPVRGQNTEAFF
TRBJ1-5 . TRBV6-5 . TGTGCCAGCAGTCCCTGGGGGGACAATCAGCCCCAGCATTTT CASSPWGDNQPQHF
TRBJ2-7 TRBD2 TRBV5-6 . TGTGCCAGCAGCTTCGGACTAGCGCCGTGGGAGCAGTACTTC CASSFGLAPWEQYF
TRBJ1-2 . TRBV2 . TGTGCCAGCAGTATGACAGCTAACTATGGCTACACCTTC CASSMTANYGYTF
TRBJ1-2 . TRBV5-1 . TGCGCCAGCAGCTTGGACAGAAACTATGGCTACACCTTC CASSLDRNYGYTF
TRBJ2-7 . TRBV24-1 . TGTGCCACCAGGGCCGGGGTAAACTCCTACGAGCAGTACTTC CATRAGVNSYEQYF
TRBJ1-1 . TRBV13 . TGTGCCAGCAGCCTAGGTTCTATCCAGGGGTCTGAAGCTTTCTTT CASSLGSIQGSEAFF
TRBJ2-1 . TRBV5-4 . TGTGCCAGCAGCCAGACAGGGAGGTCCTACAATGAGCAGTTCTTC CASSQTGRSYNEQFF
TRBJ1-5 . TRBV6-1 many TGTGCCAGCAGTGAAGAGGGGGGGACGACGAGTCAGCCCCAGCATTTT CASSEEGGTTSQPQHF
TRBJ1-5 . TRBV7-2 . TGTGCCAGCAGCCCCGGACATATTAATCAGCCCCAGCATTTT CASSPGHINQPQHF
TRBJ1-2 . TRBV9 few TGTGCCAGCAGCGCCCCTAAGACCCAGGAACTTGAGAGCTATGGCTACACCTTC CASSAPKTQELESYGYTF
TRBJ1-6 . TRBV5-6 few TGTGCCAGCAGCCACGGCTCCTATAATTCACCCCTCCACTTT CASSHGSYNSPLHF
TRBJ2-7 TRBD1 TRBV7-3 . TGTGCCAGCAGCTTAACCGGGACAGGGACCTACGAGCAGTACTTC CASSLTGTGTYEQYF
TRBJ1-4 . TRBV5-1 . TGCGCCAGCAGCTTGGAGGGCAGGGTGGGAGAAAAACTGTTTTTT CASSLEGRVGEKLFF
TRBJ2-7 . TRBV6-6 . TGTGCCAGCAGACAATCGTTAATCTCCTACGAGCAGTACTTC CASRQSLISYEQYF
TRBJ2-2 . TRBV28 . TGTGCCAGCTACCGCCCCGAATTGGGACAGAACACCGGGGAGCTGTTTTTT CASYRPELGQNTGELFF
TRBJ1-2 . TRBV18 . TGTGCCAGCTCACCACCGGCAGGTTTTAACTATGGCTACACCTTC CASSPPAGFNYGYTF
TRBJ1-1 . TRBV28 . TGTGCCAGCAGGAGGTGGTCCCTAAGGGAGTCGAACACTGAAGCTTTCTTT CASRRWSLRESNTEAFF
TRBJ2-7 TRBD2 TRBV2 . TGTGCCAGCGACAGCGGGGGGGAAAGCTCCTACGAGCAGTACTTC CASDSGGESSYEQYF
TRBJ1-2 . TRBV5-4 . TGTGCCAGCAGCCCGGACAGCCACTATGGCTACACCTTC CASSPDSHYGYTF